One sample yielded the 13 T cell receptor beta chains listed below, sequenced in a study of cytomegalovirus exposure and HLA in healthy donors. The PCR contained 60 Vbeta and 13 Jbeta primers. Repertoires were generated with immunoSEQ multiplex PCR, while TCRdb's copy carries only in-frame clones and drops some. The repertoire includes 84,000 or so clones, approximately 71% of them detected once, and around 3.4% sits in the top ten. The sequencing sample was made of PBMCs. The receptor set was obtained from a man younger than 40 in good health and CMV-seronegative.

The chain joins TRBV4-3 to TRBJ1-2, with a possible D match to TRBD1 (6 bases). The CDR3 extends over 20 amino acids. With 0 bases removed from V and 3 bases from J, the gap between germline ends came to 26 bases. Germline V CDR1 and CDR2: LGHNA, YSLEER. The CDR3, as DNA: TGCGCCAGCAGCCAAGATCCCTATGGGGTAACTGAGGGGGACGACTATGGCTACACCTTC. Translated, it gives CASSQDPYGVTEGDDYGYTF.

The chain links TRBV5-4 to TRBJ2-1, with TRBD2 identical over 7 bases. The ends lost 4 bases at V and 4 bases at J; junction bases unmatched: 11. Germline lookup yields CDR1 SGHNT and CDR2 YYREEE (reference sequence). The CDR3 covers 16 residues. DNA for the CDR3: TGTGCCAGCAGCCAGGAACCCGGGGGGTCTTACAATGAGCAGTTCTTC. Its translation: CASSQEPGGSYNEQFF.

This clone was counted a single time. V is TRBV30 and J is TRBJ2-3; 7 bases match TRBD1. CDR1 GTSNPN and CDR2 SVGIG come from the germline V gene (reference sequence). Losses at the gene ends were 4 bases for V and 5 bases for J; bases not matched to a gene: 6. The CDR3 runs 13 residues. This CDR3 reads CAWTRGLEDTQYF. CDR3 DNA sequence: TGTGCCTGGACTAGGGGGCTGGAAGATACGCAGTATTTT.

The table lists this clone with a few counts. The chain combines TRBV5-4 with TRBJ1-3; TRBD1 matches 9 bases. Germline CDR1 SGHNT, CDR2 YYREEE (reference sequence). The CDR3 has 17 residues. The junction had 8 bases not matched to a gene; V was cut back by 3 bases and J by 1 base. The CDR3 loop is CASSSRTGVKSGNTIYF. The CDR3 DNA sequence: TGTGCCAGCAGCTCCAGGACAGGGGTTAAATCTGGAAACACCATATATTTT.

The chain has TRBV28 and TRBJ2-1, with 7 bases fitting TRBD2. From germline, CDR1 is MDHEN and CDR2 SYDVKM. Germline trimming cut 5 bases from V and 6 bases from J; bases unmatched to any gene: 4. The CDR3 extends over 13 amino acids. The CDR3 region is CASSPPGGNEQFF. The CDR3 bases are TGTGCCAGCAGTCCCCCGGGGGGCAATGAGCAGTTCTTC.

The chain combines TRBV5-1 with TRBJ2-7, with D possibly TRBD2 on 7 matching bases. The germline gives CDR1 SGHRS, CDR2 YFSETQ. The CDR3 contains 15 residues. With 0 bases removed from V and 3 bases from J, the gap between germline ends came to 13 bases. The CDR3, as DNA: TGCGCCAGCAGCTTGGTGGGAGGGGGGAACTACGAGCAGTACTTC. Protein product: CASSLVGGGNYEQYF.

The chain combines TRBV28 with TRBJ2-6, with D possibly matching TRBD1 (5 bases). The CDR3 spans 14 residues. Trimming cost V 10 bases and J 0 bases, with 10 bases left between them. The germline V gene has CDR1 MDHEN and CDR2 SYDVKM. The CDR3: CATGPGSGANVLTF. The DNA for the CDR3 is TGTGCCACAGGGCCCGGCTCTGGGGCCAACGTCCTGACTTTC.

The genes are TRBV9 and TRBJ2-5, with D tentatively TRBD1 (6 bases). Deletions cut 0 bases from V and 2 bases from J, with 17 bases between. CDR3 length equals 17 residues. In germline, CDR1 is SGDLS, CDR2 YYNGEE. The CDR3 DNA is TGTGCCAGCAGCGTAGGGTGGGGGCAGGGTGGTCAAGAGACCCAGTACTTC. Translated: CASSVGWGQGGQETQYF.

V and J are TRBV19 and TRBJ2-5; perhaps TRBD1 as D (6 bases). Germline V gives CDR1 LNHDA, CDR2 SQIVND (reference sequence). Trimming pared 4 bases from V and 2 bases from J, leaving 8 bases between. The CDR3 covers 13 residues. CDR3: CASSNRDQETQYF. Here the CDR3 DNA reads TGTGCCAGTAGTAACAGGGATCAAGAGACCCAGTACTTC.

The chain joins TRBV6-6 to TRBJ2-5; 8 bases are a match to TRBD1. The DNA end lines up better with TRBJ2-7; the J call may be wrong. Germline V gene lookup returns CDR1 MNHNY and CDR2 SVGAGI (reference sequence). The CDR3 totals 14 residues. CDR3 coding DNA: TGTGCCAGCAGTAAACAGGGGGACCGCTACGAGCAGTACTTC. It codes for CASSKQGDRYEQYF.

This chain uses TRBV4-2 with TRBJ2-3; 11 bases agree with TRBD2. Trimming removed 3 bases from V and 4 bases from J; junction bases left unmatched: 9. CDR3 length: 17 residues. Germline V gene sequence: CDR1 LGHNA, CDR2 YNFKEQ. DNA for the CDR3: TGTGCCAGCAGCCAGGACCTTAGCGGGAGGGCTGCAGATACGCAGTATTTT. It specifies CASSQDLSGRAADTQYF.

The J gene is TRBJ2-2, the V gene TRBV5-1; possibly TRBD2 for D (5 bases). This CDR3 is 19 amino acids long. V lost 0 bases to trimming and J lost 4 bases, with 22 bases between them. CDR1 and CDR2 from the germline V gene are SGHRS and YFSETQ. The CDR3 reads CASSLAMPNRDWGTGELFF. CDR3 DNA sequence: TGCGCCAGCAGCTTGGCCATGCCAAACCGGGATTGGGGCACCGGGGAGCTGTTTTTT.

V is TRBV5-1 and J is TRBJ1-2; tentative D call: TRBD1 (6 bases). Per germline, CDR1 SGHRS and CDR2 YFSETQ. The ends were cut back, 2 bases at V and 7 bases at J, with 15 bases in the middle. CDR3 length: 14 residues. In DNA form, the CDR3 reads TGCGCCAGCAGCTTCACAGGGTCTCTTGCTGGCTACACCTTC. Amino acids: CASSFTGSLAGYTF.